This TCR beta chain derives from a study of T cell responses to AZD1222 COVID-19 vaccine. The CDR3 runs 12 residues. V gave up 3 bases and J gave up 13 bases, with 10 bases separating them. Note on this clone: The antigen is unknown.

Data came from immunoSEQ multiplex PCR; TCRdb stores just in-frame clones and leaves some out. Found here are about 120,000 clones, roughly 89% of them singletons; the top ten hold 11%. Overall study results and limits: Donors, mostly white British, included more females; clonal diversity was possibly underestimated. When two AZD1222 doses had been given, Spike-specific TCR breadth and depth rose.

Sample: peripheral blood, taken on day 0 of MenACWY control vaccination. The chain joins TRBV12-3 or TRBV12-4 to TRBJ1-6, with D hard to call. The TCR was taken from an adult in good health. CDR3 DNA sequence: TGTGCCAGCAGTTTCTCTTCATTGCCCCTCCACTTT. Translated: CASSFSSLPLHF.